Below, 10 T cell receptor beta chains from the same sample are listed, as sequenced in a study of Graves' ophthalmopathy and Graves' hyperthyroidism (dated by TCRdb to the late 2010s). The sequencer was an Illumina HiSeq 2000. For repertoire sequencing, TCR beta CDR3 regions were amplified from RNA transcripts. The first round of RT-PCR was done with HTBI primers and the Qiagen OneStep RT-PCR kit, and was followed by a second round of multiplex PCR, then size selection and purification. The public reads were quality trimmed at Q25 with fastp and then assembled into clones with MiXCR by TCRdb, keeping productive beta chains. A single entry per CDR3 protein holds the most common genes and DNA from its merged rows. The sample table shows about 740,000 distinct CDR3 sequences, and 35% to 50% are seen once. Jointly, the top ten make up roughly 45% of the sample. Sequencing was done on a sample of peripheral blood. Every receptor here comes from an adult man with Graves' ophthalmopathy.

In this sample, this clonotype turned up a few times. Here the CDR3 reads CSASTSGTGELFF. CDR3 DNA: TGCAGTGCTAGCACTAGCGGTACCGGGGAGCTGTTTTTT. The rearrangement uses TRBV20-1 and TRBJ2-2, with TRBD2 identical over 8 bases. The CDR3 covers 13 residues. The ends lost 3 bases at V and 5 bases at J; junction bases unmatched: 2. Germline V gives CDR1 DFQATT, CDR2 SNEGSKA (reference sequence).

The V gene is TRBV14, the J gene TRBJ1-2, with 7 bases matching TRBD1. The CDR3 consists of 16 residues. The V segment lost 2 bases and the J segment 4 bases; nucleotides outside the gene matches: 10. In germline, CDR1 is SGHDN, CDR2 FVKESK. CDR3: CASSQSHRGLGYGYTF. As DNA, the CDR3 is TGTGCCAGCAGCCAATCACACAGGGGCCTTGGCTATGGCTACACCTTC.

On this clonotype itself: A much larger clone is a single base away; this may be a read error. The chain employs TRBV12-3 or TRBV12-4 and TRBJ1-5; no firm D call. Between the trimmed V and J ends, which lost 6 bases and 5 bases, there was a span of 17 bases. CDR3 size: 15 residues. The CDR3 is CASSLKGSRDQPQHF. The CDR3 coding sequence is TGTGCCAGCAGCTTAAAAGGGTCCCGGGATCAGCCCCAGCATTTT.

The V call is TRBV5-1, the J call TRBJ2-5; D ambiguous. Germline values: CDR1 SGHRS, CDR2 YFSETQ. The V gene lost 0 bases and the J gene lost 5 bases, with 8 bases spanning the gap. This CDR3 region has 13 residues. Written as DNA, the CDR3 is TGCGCCAGCAGCTTGGCGGCAATCGAGACCCAGTACTTC. Protein product: CASSLAAIETQYF.

With regard to this clonotype: A read error may produce the germline difference seen at one junction end. The chain joins TRBV20-1 to TRBJ1-1; TRBD1 agrees at 7 bases. The germline CDR1 and CDR2 sequences are DFQATT and SNEGSKA (reference sequence). The CDR3 sequence is 14 residues long. CDR3 nucleotide sequence: TGCAGTGCTGGAGATAGGACAGGTTTTTGGGAAGCTTTCTTT. It encodes CSAGDRTGFWEAFF.

The genes are TRBV7-2 and TRBJ2-7, with D perhaps being TRBD1 or TRBD2 (6 bases each). Trimming took 11 bases from V and 7 from J, leaving 18 bases between them. The CDR3 is 12 amino acids. The germline CDR1 and CDR2 sequences are SGHTA and FQGNSA. CDR3 sequence (DNA): TGTGCCGGATCAGAAGGGGGGTTTGAGCAGTACTTC. Translating it yields CAGSEGGFEQYF.

The chain joins TRBV19 to TRBJ1-5; TRBD1 is a possible D gene (5 bases). Germline V gene lookup returns CDR1 LNHDA and CDR2 SQIVND (reference sequence). Trimming left V 1 base short and J 3 bases short, with 16 bases between. The length of the CDR3 is 17 residues. CDR3 amino acids: CASSIALGQGHNQPQHF. The CDR3 DNA reads TGTGCCAGTAGTATAGCGCTCGGGCAGGGCCACAATCAGCCCCAGCATTTT.

This clonotype was found once. V usage is TRBV7-3 and J usage is TRBJ2-5, with 8 positions matching TRBD1. The end of the DNA is better explained by TRBJ2-1, so the J call may be wrong. There are 15 residues in the CDR3. Germline values: CDR1 SGHTA, CDR2 FQGTGA. CDR3 DNA: TGTGCCAGCAGCTCTACGCCAGGGGGCCAGAATGAGCAGTTCTTC. Its translation is CASSSTPGGQNEQFF.

This clonotype was detected many times. The rearrangement links TRBV10-3 to TRBJ1-5; TRBD1 is a possible D gene (6 bases). This CDR3 is 16 amino acids long. Deletions cut 2 bases from V and 2 bases from J, with 13 bases between. Germline V gene data show CDR1 as ENHRY and CDR2 as SYGVKD. The CDR3 coding sequence is TGTGCCATCAGTGAGGGACAGACTAAGGGCAATCAGCCCCAGCATTTT. This translates into CAISEGQTKGNQPQHF.

This clonotype appeared a few times. The chain employs TRBV10-3 and TRBJ1-2; D remains unclear. V was pared by 10 bases and J by 4 bases, with 13 bases between. The CDR3 loop spans 12 amino acids. The germline gives CDR1 ENHRY, CDR2 SYGVKD. The CDR3 reads CASRTDRYGYTF. CDR3 DNA: TGTGCCAGCAGGACGGATCGCTATGGCTACACCTTC.